Given below is one T cell receptor beta chain in context. This clonotype appeared many times. Its antigen has not been determined. Nothing much larger sits one base from this clone, and base qualities are not available. The data originate from a study of early T cells in non-severe SARS-CoV-2 infection (dated by TCRdb to the early 2020s). Turning to the overall study: Because TCR sequencing relied on bulk RNA taken from unsorted whole blood, pairing of alpha and beta chains was not possible. Overall study outcomes, separate from this receptor: VDJdb matching was skewed toward anti-spike CD8 responses, so virus-specific expansions were likely underestimated and private and CD4 specificities were missed.

Library prep was done by 5' RACE. Data came from a NextSeq 500. In the TCR library protocol, unique molecular identifiers were attached to individual cDNA molecules to correct for PCR bias and sequencing error. Both TCR alpha and beta chains were sequenced, and tight co-correlation was observed between alpha and beta sequence abundances in each sample. The paper's processing steps were these. V gene, J gene and CDR3 annotation of TCR sequences was performed with Decombinator V4. TCRs were defined as expanded if a significant change between any two time points was detected under a Poisson model with p below 0.0001. Abundances of TCRs were expressed as counts per million after normalisation to the total number of TCRs sequenced in each sample. TRAV1-2 paired with TRAJ12, TRAJ20 or TRAJ33 defined MAIT TCRs, while TRAV10 paired with TRAJ18 defined iNKT TCRs. VDJdb, accessed 1 November 2021, was searched for CMV, EBV and SARS-CoV-2 annotated TCRs, excluding TCRs annotated for multiple antigens. TCRdb applied fastp at Q25 and MiXCR to the public reads, then kept only in-frame beta chains. Entries are consolidated by CDR3 protein sequence, retaining the most common genes and DNA. TCRdb, not the authors, supplied the V and J calls. Within this sample are more than 75,000 distinct CDR3 sequences, with roughly 13% of them counted one time only. 4.5% to 7% of the sample lies in the top ten.

The study was a case-control design nested within a healthcare worker cohort in London, UK, with weekly nasopharyngeal swab PCR tests and blood sampling. Healthcare workers were recruited during the week of the UK lockdown, between 23 and 31 March 2020, and followed weekly for up to about 15 weeks. At the junction V is shortened by 5 bases and J by 5 bases; bases outside the gene matches: 8. Via the germline V gene (reference sequence), CDR1 is PRHDT and CDR2 FYEKMQ. CDR3 length: 14 amino acids, cysteine to phenylalanine. The read is trimmed to its CDR3 DNA, 42 bases read in frame from base 1. The clonotype comes from an adult who was a healthcare worker with PCR-confirmed SARS-CoV-2 infection or an uninfected control (not recorded which). The chain links TRBV13 with TRBJ1-1, and TRBD1 matches 7 of the central bases. Sequences were obtained from whole blood. The CDR3 has the sequence CASSPQGLKTEAFF. Read as DNA, the sequence is TGTGCCAGCAGCCCACAGGGGTTAAAGACTGAAGCTTTCTTT. Full variable domain (CDR3 extended with the reference TRBV13 and TRBJ1-1 proteins): AAGVIQSPRHLIKEKRETATLKCYPIPRHDTVYWYQQGPGQDPQFLISFYEKMQSDKGSIPDRFSAQQFSDYHSELNMSSLELGDSALYFCASSPQGLKTEAFFGQGTRLTVV.